The sequence of this TCR beta chain was determined in a study of blood T cell repertoires in COVID-19. Measured with immunoSEQ multiplex PCR; TCRdb has only the in-frame clones, and not every one. Of more than 95,000 clones listed, about 85% are singletons. The source is a man between 45 and 60 years old with acute or convalescent COVID-19. The sample comprised peripheral blood.

This CDR3 reads CASKTSGRILDTQYF. CDR3 sequence (DNA): TGTGCCAGCAAGACTAGCGGGAGGATTCTCGATACGCAGTATTTT. The chain joins TRBV25-1 to TRBJ2-3; 13 nucleotides match TRBD2. The length of the CDR3 is 15 residues. Germline CDR1 MGHDK, CDR2 SYGVNS. The V gene end was trimmed by 7 bases and the J gene end by 6 bases; junction bases not matched to a gene: 7.